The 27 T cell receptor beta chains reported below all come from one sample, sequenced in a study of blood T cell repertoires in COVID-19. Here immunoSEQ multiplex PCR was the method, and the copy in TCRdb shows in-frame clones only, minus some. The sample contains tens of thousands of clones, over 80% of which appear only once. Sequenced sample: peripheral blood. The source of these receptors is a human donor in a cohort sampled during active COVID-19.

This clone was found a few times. The CDR3 here is CASHLDSFAEKLFF. The CDR3 DNA sequence: TGTGCCAGTCATTTGGACAGCTTTGCTGAAAAACTGTTTTTT. The chain combines TRBV19 with TRBJ1-4, with D maybe TRBD1 (6 bases). The CDR3 loop spans 14 amino acids. Germline loops: CDR1 LNHDA, CDR2 SQIVND (reference sequence). V was clipped by 8 bases and J by 7 bases, with 17 bases between them.

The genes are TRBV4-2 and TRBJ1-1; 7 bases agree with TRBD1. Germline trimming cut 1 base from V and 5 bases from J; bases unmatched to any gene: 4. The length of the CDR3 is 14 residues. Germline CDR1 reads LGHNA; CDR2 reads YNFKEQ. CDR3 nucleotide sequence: TGTGCCAGCAGCCAAGTTGGCAGGGGGACTGAAGCTTTCTTT. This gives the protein CASSQVGRGTEAFF.

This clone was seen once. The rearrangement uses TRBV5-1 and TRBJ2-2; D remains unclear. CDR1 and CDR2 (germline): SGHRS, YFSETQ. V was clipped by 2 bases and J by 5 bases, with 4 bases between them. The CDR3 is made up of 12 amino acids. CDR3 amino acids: CASSFQTGELFF. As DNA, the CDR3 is TGCGCCAGCAGCTTCCAGACCGGGGAGCTGTTTTTT.

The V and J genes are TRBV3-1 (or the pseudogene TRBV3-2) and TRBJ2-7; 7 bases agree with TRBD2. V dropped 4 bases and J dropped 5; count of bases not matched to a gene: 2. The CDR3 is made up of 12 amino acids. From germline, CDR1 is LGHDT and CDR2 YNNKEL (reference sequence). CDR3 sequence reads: CASSLTSNEQYF. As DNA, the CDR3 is TGTGCCAGCAGCCTGACTAGCAACGAGCAGTACTTC.

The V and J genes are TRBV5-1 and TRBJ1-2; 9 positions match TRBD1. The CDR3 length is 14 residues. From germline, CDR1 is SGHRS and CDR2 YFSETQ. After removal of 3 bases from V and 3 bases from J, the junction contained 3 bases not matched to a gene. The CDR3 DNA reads TGCGCCAGCAGCTCTACAGGGGGCGACTATGGCTACACCTTC. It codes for CASSSTGGDYGYTF.

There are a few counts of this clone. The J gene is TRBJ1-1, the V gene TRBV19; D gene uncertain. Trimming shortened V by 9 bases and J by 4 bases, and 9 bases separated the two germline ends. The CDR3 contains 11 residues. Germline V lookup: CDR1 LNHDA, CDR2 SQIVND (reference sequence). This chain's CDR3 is CASFRGTEAFF. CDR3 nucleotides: TGTGCCAGCTTTCGAGGCACTGAAGCTTTCTTT.

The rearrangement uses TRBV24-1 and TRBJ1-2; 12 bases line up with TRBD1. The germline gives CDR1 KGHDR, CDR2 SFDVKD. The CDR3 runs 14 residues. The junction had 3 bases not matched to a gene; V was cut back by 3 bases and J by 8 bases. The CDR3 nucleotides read TGTGCCACCAGTGATGCGGGACAGGGGGCCGGCTACACCTTC. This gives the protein CATSDAGQGAGYTF.

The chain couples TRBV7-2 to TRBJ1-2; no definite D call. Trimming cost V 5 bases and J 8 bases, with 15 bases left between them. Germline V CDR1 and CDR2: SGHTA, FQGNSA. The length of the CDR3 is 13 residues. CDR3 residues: CASSMDFLGGYTF. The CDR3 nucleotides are TGTGCCAGCAGCATGGACTTCCTCGGCGGCTACACCTTC.

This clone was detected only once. DNA of the CDR3: TGTGCCAGCAGCCCTATTCGGGGAGAGCTCGAAAAACTGTTTTTT. It is translated as CASSPIRGELEKLFF. The rearrangement links TRBV28 to TRBJ1-4; no definite D call. Trimming cost V 6 bases and J 8 bases, with 19 bases left between them. The germline V gene has CDR1 MDHEN and CDR2 SYDVKM. The CDR3 contains 15 residues.

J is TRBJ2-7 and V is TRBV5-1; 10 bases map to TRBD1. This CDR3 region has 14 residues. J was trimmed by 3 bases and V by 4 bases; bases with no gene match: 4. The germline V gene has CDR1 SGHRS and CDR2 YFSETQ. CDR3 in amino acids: CASSLRDRGYEQYF. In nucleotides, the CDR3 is TGCGCCAGCAGCCTCCGGGACAGGGGCTACGAGCAGTACTTC.

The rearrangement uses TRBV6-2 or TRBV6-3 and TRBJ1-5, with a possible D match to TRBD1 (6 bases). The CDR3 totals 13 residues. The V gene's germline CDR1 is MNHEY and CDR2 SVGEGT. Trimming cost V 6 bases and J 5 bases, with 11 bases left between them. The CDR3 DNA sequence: TGTGCCAGCAGCCCGGACAGTTATCAGCCCCAGCATTTT. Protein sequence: CASSPDSYQPQHF.

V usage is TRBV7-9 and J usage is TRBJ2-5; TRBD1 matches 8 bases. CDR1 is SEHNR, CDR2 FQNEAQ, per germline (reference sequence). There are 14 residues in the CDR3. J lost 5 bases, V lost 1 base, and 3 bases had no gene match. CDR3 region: CASSLGTGGETQYF. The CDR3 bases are TGTGCCAGCAGCTTAGGAACAGGGGGGGAGACCCAGTACTTC.

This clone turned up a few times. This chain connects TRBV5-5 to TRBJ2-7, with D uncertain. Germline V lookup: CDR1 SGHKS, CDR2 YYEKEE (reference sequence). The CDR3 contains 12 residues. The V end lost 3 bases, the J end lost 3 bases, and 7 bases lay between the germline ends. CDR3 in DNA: TGTGCCAGCAGCTCCTCACACTACGAGCAGTACTTC. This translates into CASSSSHYEQYF.

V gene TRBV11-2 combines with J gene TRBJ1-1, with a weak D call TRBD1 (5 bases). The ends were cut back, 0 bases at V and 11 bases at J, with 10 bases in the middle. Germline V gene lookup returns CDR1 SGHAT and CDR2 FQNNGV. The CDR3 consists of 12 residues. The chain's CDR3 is CASSLDLGGAFF. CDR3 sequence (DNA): TGTGCCAGCAGCTTAGATCTGGGGGGGGCTTTCTTT.

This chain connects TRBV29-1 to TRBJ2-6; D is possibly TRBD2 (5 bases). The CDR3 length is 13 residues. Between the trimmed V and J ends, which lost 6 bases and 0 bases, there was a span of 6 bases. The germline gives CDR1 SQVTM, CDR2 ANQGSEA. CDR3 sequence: CSVGVSGANVLTF. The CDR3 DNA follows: TGCAGCGTGGGAGTCTCTGGGGCCAACGTCCTGACTTTC. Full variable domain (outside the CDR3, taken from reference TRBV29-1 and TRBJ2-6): SAVISQKPSRDICQRGTSLTIQCQVDSQVTMMFWYRQQPGQSLTLIATANQGSEATYESGFVIDKFPISRPNLTFSTLTVSNMSPEDSSIYLCSVGVSGANVLTFGAGSRLTVL.

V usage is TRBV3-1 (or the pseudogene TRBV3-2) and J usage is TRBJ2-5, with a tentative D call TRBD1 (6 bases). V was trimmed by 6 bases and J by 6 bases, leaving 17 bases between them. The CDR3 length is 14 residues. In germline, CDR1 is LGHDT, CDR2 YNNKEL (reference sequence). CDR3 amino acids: CASRAGAGWQTQYF. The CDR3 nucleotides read TGTGCCAGCAGGGCAGGGGCGGGTTGGCAGACCCAGTACTTC.

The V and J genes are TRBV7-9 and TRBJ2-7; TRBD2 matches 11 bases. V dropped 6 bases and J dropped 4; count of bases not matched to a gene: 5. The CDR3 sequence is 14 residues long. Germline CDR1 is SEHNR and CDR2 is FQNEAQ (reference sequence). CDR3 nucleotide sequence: TGTGCCAGCAGTCATAGCGGGGGGGAATACGAGCAGTACTTC. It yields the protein CASSHSGGEYEQYF.

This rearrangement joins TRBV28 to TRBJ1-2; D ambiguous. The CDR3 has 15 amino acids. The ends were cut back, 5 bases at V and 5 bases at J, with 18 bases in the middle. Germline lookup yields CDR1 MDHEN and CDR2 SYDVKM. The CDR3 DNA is TGTGCCAGCAGTAAACAACCTGTGGCAGTTTATGGCTACACCTTC. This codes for CASSKQPVAVYGYTF.

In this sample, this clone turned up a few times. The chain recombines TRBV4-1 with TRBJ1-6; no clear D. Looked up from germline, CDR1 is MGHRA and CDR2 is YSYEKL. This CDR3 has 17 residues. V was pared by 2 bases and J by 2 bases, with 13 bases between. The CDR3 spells CASSQSAGFAYNSPLHF. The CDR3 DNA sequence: TGCGCCAGCAGCCAATCGGCGGGTTTCGCCTATAATTCACCCCTCCACTTT.

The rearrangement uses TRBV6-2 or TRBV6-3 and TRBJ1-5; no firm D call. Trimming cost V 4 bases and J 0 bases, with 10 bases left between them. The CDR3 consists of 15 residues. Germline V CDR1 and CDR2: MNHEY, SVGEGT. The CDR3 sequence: CASSLDTYSNQPQHF. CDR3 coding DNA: TGTGCCAGCAGTTTAGACACTTATAGCAATCAGCCCCAGCATTTT.

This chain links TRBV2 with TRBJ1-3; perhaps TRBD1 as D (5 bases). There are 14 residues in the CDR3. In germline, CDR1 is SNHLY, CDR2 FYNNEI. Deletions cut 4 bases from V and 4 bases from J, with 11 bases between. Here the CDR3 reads CASSGTSRGNTIYF. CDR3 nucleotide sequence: TGTGCCAGCAGTGGGACATCGAGGGGAAACACCATATATTTT.

The CDR3 DNA sequence: TGCGCCAGCAGCCAAGATCCTACCGCCCTACCTACCGATCCTAACTATGGCTACACCTTC. Protein: CASSQDPTALPTDPNYGYTF. This chain uses TRBV4-3 with TRBJ1-2; D gene unclear. The CDR3 is made up of 20 amino acids. Germline CDR1 LGHNA, CDR2 YSLEER. The V end was cut by 0 bases, the J end by 0 bases, with 23 bases between.

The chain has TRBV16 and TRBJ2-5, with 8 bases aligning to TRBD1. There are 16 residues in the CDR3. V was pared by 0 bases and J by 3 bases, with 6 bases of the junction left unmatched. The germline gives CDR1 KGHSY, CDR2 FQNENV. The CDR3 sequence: CASSQSGAQGEETQYF. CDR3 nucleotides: TGTGCCAGCAGCCAATCGGGAGCACAGGGGGAAGAGACCCAGTACTTC.

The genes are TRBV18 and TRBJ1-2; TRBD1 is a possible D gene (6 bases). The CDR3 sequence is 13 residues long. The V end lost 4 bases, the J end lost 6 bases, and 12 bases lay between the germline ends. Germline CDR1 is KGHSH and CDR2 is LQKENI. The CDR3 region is CASSLLNRDGYTF. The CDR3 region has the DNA TGTGCCAGCTCACTTCTCAACAGGGATGGCTACACCTTC.

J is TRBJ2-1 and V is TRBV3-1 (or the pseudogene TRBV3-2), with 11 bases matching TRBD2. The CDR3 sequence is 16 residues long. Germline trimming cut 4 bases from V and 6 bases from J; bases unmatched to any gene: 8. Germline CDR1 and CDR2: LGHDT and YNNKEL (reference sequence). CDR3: CASSRPLAGGPNEQFF. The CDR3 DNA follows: TGTGCCAGCAGCCGGCCCCTAGCGGGGGGTCCCAATGAGCAGTTCTTC.

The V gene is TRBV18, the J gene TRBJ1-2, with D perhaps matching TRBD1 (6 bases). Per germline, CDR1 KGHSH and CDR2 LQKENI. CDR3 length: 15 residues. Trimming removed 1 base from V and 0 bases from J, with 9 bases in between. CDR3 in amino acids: CASSPRDTANYGYTF. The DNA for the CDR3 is TGTGCCAGCTCACCACGGGACACCGCTAACTATGGCTACACCTTC. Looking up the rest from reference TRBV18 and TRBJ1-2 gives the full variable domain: NAGVMQNPRHLVRRRGQEARLRCSPMKGHSHVYWYRQLPEEGLKFMVYLQKENIIDESGMPKERFSAEFPKEGPSILRIQQVVRGDSAAYFCASSPRDTANYGYTFGSGTRLTVV.

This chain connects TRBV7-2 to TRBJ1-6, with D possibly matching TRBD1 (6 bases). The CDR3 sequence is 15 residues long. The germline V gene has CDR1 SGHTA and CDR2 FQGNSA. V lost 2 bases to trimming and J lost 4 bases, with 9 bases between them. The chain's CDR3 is CASSLTGSYNSPLHF. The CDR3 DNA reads TGTGCCAGCAGCTTAACAGGGTCGTATAATTCACCCCTCCACTTT.